The subject of this entry is one TCR beta chain. The target antigen is unknown. The sample is drawn from a study of CD8+CD57+ T cells in acquired aplastic anemia. The overall study: An average of roughly 3 ug of DNA was obtained from sorted CD4+ and CD8+ cells.

Selection for sequencing was limited to patients who had shown CD8+CD57+ cell expansion by flow cytometry. When blood sampling took place, the patients had received no therapy. Study results and caveats: A set of around 30 CD8+ CDR3 sequences was shared between patients and controls, and these sequences appeared highly expressed in patients.

Both TCR beta VDJ combination and CDR3 sequence profiling were carried out. Genomic DNA was the template for this profiling. TCRdb fed the reads into MiXCR, producing one record per CDR3 protein. The data hold 200,000 or so distinct CDR3 sequences, with approximately 51% observed a single time. Material: sorted CD4+, CD8+, or CD8+CD57+ T cells (not recorded which) from PBMCs. The TCR was taken from a human donor with aplastic anemia.

The CDR3 spells CATSRVLALSGGEQYF. The CDR3 nucleotides are TGTGCCACCAGCAGAGTGCTGGCACTATCAGGTGGCGAGCAGTACTTC. V usage is TRBV15 and J usage is TRBJ2-7; D remains ambiguous. Germline V gene data show CDR1 as LNHNV and CDR2 as YYDKDF (reference sequence). V was shortened by 1 base and J by 6 bases, with 19 bases between the two germline ends. The CDR3 is 16 amino acids. Full variable domain (missing parts from reference TRBV15 and TRBJ2-7): DAMVIQNPRYQVTQFGKPVTLSCSQTLNHNVMYWYQQKSSQAPKLLFHYYDKDFNNEADTPDNFQSRRPNTSFCFLDIRSPGLGDTAMYLCATSRVLALSGGEQYFGPGTRLTVT.